The present TCR beta chain was sequenced within a study of CD8 T cells in Susac syndrome. Reverse transcription of about 0.45 to 1 ug RNA was performed with random hexamers. TCR beta CDR3 was amplified by immunoSEQ covering 54 Vbeta and 13 Jbeta. A single record per CDR3 protein comes from TCRdb applying MiXCR to the immunoSEQ multiplex PCR reads. This sample has 180,000 or so distinct CDR3 sequences, with approximately 96% found just once. Germline values: CDR1 DFQATT, CDR2 SNEGSKA (reference sequence). Losses at the gene ends were 1 base for V and 0 bases for J; bases not matched to a gene: 1. This CDR3 spans 14 amino acids. The sequenced target, TCR beta, came from blood CD8+ and CD4+ T cells.

The specimen was CD4+ T cells from PBMCs. The chain is built from TRBV20-1 and TRBJ1-1, with 8 bases fitting TRBD1. The source is a human donor in good health. This CDR3 is CSARVTGVNTEAFF. The CDR3 DNA is TGCAGTGCTAGAGTGACAGGGGTGAACACTGAAGCTTTCTTT.